These 14 T cell receptor beta chains originate from one sample sequenced in a study of OX40 agonist ivuxolimab in advanced cancers. Some clones are missing from TCRdb's copy, which holds only in-frame ones; the method was immunoSEQ multiplex PCR. The profile shows about 76,000 clones, approximately 79% of them singletons. Sequencing used CD4+ or CD8+ T cells sorted from blood, obtained in a trial of the OX40 agonist ivuxolimab. The source of these receptors is an adult with an advanced solid tumor such as melanoma, head and neck, liver or kidney cancer.

This chain joins TRBV6-1 and TRBJ1-1, with D maybe TRBD1 (6 bases). The V gene's germline CDR1 is MNHNS and CDR2 SASEGT. The CDR3 is made up of 13 amino acids. V lost 6 bases and J lost 3, with 11 bases in between. The CDR3 bases are TGTGCCAGCAGGAAGGACAGCTACACTGAAGCTTTCTTT. This sequence encodes CASRKDSYTEAFF.

The J gene is TRBJ2-3, the V gene TRBV28; possible D gene TRBD2, 6 bases. Germline values: CDR1 MDHEN, CDR2 SYDVKM. Between the trimmed V and J ends, which lost 3 bases and 1 base, there was a span of 11 bases. The CDR3 covers 15 residues. This CDR3 reads CASSFAGRRTDTQYF. DNA for the CDR3: TGTGCCAGCAGTTTTGCGGGGCGCCGCACAGATACGCAGTATTTT.

The V gene is TRBV6-4, the J gene TRBJ2-3; no clear D gene. The CDR3 covers 14 residues. The V end lost 0 bases, the J end lost 9 bases, and 13 bases lay between the germline ends. Germline V CDR1 and CDR2: MRHNA, SNTAGT. In nucleotides, the CDR3 is TGTGCCAGCAGTGACTCAGCTGGGGTAGGGACGCAGTATTTT. Translated: CASSDSAGVGTQYF.

V gene TRBV19 combines with J gene TRBJ1-2, with D possibly being TRBD1 (6 bases). The CDR3 is 14 amino acids. Germline values: CDR1 LNHDA, CDR2 SQIVND (reference sequence). V lost 8 bases to trimming and J lost 0 bases, with 13 bases between them. For the CDR3, the DNA is TGTGCCAGTCTACAGGGCCCACCTAACTATGGCTACACCTTC. As protein: CASLQGPPNYGYTF.

The chain combines TRBV6-5 with TRBJ2-5; D ambiguous. V was pared by 7 bases and J by 5 bases, with 8 bases between. This CDR3 has 11 residues. The germline V gene has CDR1 MNHEY and CDR2 SVGAGI. The CDR3, as DNA: TGTGCCAGCACCTCAGCGGAGACCCAGTACTTC. Protein product: CASTSAETQYF.

The J gene is TRBJ1-5, the V gene TRBV7-4; 8 bases agree with TRBD1. Trimming cost V 3 bases and J 4 bases; bases outside gene matches: 2. Germline V gene sequence: CDR1 SGHVT, CDR2 SQSDAQ. The CDR3 is 14 residues long. CDR3: CASSFGDRNQPQHF. CDR3 bases: TGTGCCAGCAGCTTCGGGGACAGGAATCAGCCCCAGCATTTT. The full variable domain, its missing parts supplied by reference TRBV7-4 and TRBJ1-5, is GAGVSQSPRYKVAKRGRDVALRCDSISGHVTLYWYRQTLGQGSEVLTYSQSDAQRDKSGRPSGRFSAERPERSVSTLKIQRTEQGDSAVYLCASSFGDRNQPQHFGDGTRLSIL.

The chain recombines TRBV19 with TRBJ1-5; no definite D call. This CDR3 has 13 residues. Trimming shortened V by 7 bases and J by 1 base, and 8 bases separated the two germline ends. Germline values: CDR1 LNHDA, CDR2 SQIVND (reference sequence). The CDR3 is CASNEGSNQPQHF. The CDR3 DNA is TGTGCCAGTAACGAGGGAAGCAATCAGCCCCAGCATTTT.

This chain joins TRBV5-4 and TRBJ2-2; D unresolved. V lost 4 bases and J lost 1, with 11 bases in between. The V gene's germline CDR1 is SGHNT and CDR2 YYREEE (reference sequence). This CDR3 spans 15 amino acids. The CDR3 DNA reads as TGTGCCAGCAGCCGGGCGGCATTGAACACCGGGGAGCTGTTTTTT. It encodes CASSRAALNTGELFF.

This sequence joins TRBV2 and TRBJ2-1; no clear D. V was shortened by 4 bases and J by 6 bases, with 13 bases between the two germline ends. The CDR3 has 14 residues. Germline V gene sequence: CDR1 SNHLY, CDR2 FYNNEI. The CDR3 sequence is CASSVSQAPNEQFF. Here the CDR3 DNA reads TGTGCCAGCAGTGTGTCTCAGGCCCCCAATGAGCAGTTCTTC.

The chain couples TRBV18 to TRBJ1-2; 7 nucleotides align to TRBD1. Germline CDR1 reads KGHSH; CDR2 reads LQKENI. The CDR3 sequence is 14 residues long. The J segment lost 5 bases and the V segment lost 2 bases, leaving 5 bases of the junction unmatched. Written as DNA, the CDR3 is TGTGCCAGCTCACCAAGGGCAGGGGGTTATGGCTACACCTTC. Translated, it gives CASSPRAGGYGYTF.

This chain connects TRBV7-2 to TRBJ2-1, with no clear D. The CDR3 totals 16 residues. Trimming took off 1 base at V and 4 bases at J, with 14 bases between the two ends. Germline lookup yields CDR1 SGHTA and CDR2 FQGNSA. CDR3 sequence reads: CASSLGRTDGYNEQFF. For the CDR3, the DNA is TGTGCCAGCAGCTTAGGAAGAACGGATGGGTACAATGAGCAGTTCTTC.

The CDR3 DNA reads as TGTGCCAGCAGCTTGGGGACAGCCTCGCTCTCCTACGAGCAGTACTTC. Its translation is CASSLGTASLSYEQYF. The chain joins TRBV5-5 to TRBJ2-7; possible D gene TRBD1, 6 bases. CDR3 length equals 16 residues. V lost 0 bases to trimming and J lost 0 bases, with 13 bases between them. Germline CDR1 SGHKS, CDR2 YYEKEE (reference sequence).

The genes are TRBV29-1 and TRBJ2-5, with D possibly TRBD1 on 6 matching bases. This CDR3 contains 16 residues. Deletions cut 2 bases from V and 2 bases from J, with 18 bases between. From germline, CDR1 is SQVTM and CDR2 ANQGSEA. The CDR3 is CSVENSRGHFQETQYF. The CDR3 DNA follows: TGCAGCGTTGAAAATAGCAGGGGACACTTTCAAGAGACCCAGTACTTC.

V is TRBV11-3 and J is TRBJ2-7; no clear D. Between the trimmed V and J ends, which lost 5 bases and 12 bases, there was a span of 14 bases. CDR1 SGHNT and CDR2 YENEEA come from the germline V gene. This CDR3 is 11 amino acids long. CDR3 loop: CASSAGRKLYF. The CDR3 DNA sequence: TGTGCCAGCAGCGCCGGACGGAAACTGTACTTC.